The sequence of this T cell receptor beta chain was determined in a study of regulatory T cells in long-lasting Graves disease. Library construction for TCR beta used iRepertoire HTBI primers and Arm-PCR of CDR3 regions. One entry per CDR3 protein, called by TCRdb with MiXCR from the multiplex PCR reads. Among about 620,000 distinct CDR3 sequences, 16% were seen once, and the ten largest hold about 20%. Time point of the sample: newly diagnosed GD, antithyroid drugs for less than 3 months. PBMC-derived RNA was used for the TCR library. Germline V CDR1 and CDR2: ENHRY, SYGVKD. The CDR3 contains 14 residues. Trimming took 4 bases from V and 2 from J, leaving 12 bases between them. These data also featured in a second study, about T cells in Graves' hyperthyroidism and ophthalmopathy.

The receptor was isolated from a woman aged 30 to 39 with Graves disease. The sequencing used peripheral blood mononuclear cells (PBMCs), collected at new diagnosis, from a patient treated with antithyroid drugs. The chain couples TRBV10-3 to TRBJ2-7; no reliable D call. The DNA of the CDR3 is TGTGCCATCAGTGGATCACAGAGTACCTACGAGCAGTACTTC. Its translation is CAISGSQSTYEQYF.